The 23 T cell receptor beta chains reported below all come from one sample, sequenced in a study of regulatory T cells in long-lasting Graves disease. The time point was: persistent/refractory GD, antithyroid drugs over 5 years with positive TRAb. RNA from PBMCs was the source of the TCR library. CDR3 regions were amplified by Arm-PCR using iRepertoire HTBI primers to build TCR beta libraries. From the multiplex PCR reads, TCRdb called clonotypes with MiXCR, one entry per CDR3 protein. The sample holds 400,000 to 500,000 distinct CDR3 sequences; roughly a fifth are singletons and the top ten take around 15%. The sequencing here drew on peripheral blood mononuclear cells (PBMCs), taken when the disease was refractory, from a patient treated with antithyroid drugs. These receptors were obtained from a female donor with Graves disease.

The rearrangement uses TRBV6-4 and TRBJ2-1; D not certain. V gave up 7 bases and J gave up 10 bases, with 17 bases separating them. The CDR3 is made up of 13 amino acids. CDR1 and CDR2 from the germline V gene are MRHNA and SNTAGT. CDR3 sequence: CASTKEQAREQFF. CDR3 nucleotides: TGTGCCAGCACAAAGGAGCAGGCGCGGGAGCAGTTCTTC.

This clonotype was detected only a few times. The chain recombines TRBV5-1 with TRBJ2-2, with D possibly matching TRBD2 (6 bases). V was pared by 5 bases and J by 2 bases, with 10 bases between. Germline V gives CDR1 SGHRS, CDR2 YFSETQ. This CDR3 has 14 residues. The CDR3 loop reads CASSWGENTGELFF. The CDR3 DNA reads TGCGCCAGCAGTTGGGGGGAAAACACCGGGGAGCTGTTTTTT.

This clonotype was counted many times. The gene calls are TRBV20-1 and TRBJ2-2, with 11 bases fitting TRBD1. The germline V gene has CDR1 DFQATT and CDR2 SNEGSKA (reference sequence). The CDR3 runs to 15 residues. Trimming cost V 5 bases and J 3 bases; bases outside gene matches: 5. CDR3 DNA: TGCAGTGCTCTGGGGACAGGGGGGGACACCGGGGAGCTGTTTTTT. Amino acid sequence: CSALGTGGDTGELFF.

The chain couples TRBV28 to TRBJ2-3; TRBD1 agrees at 8 bases. The length of the CDR3 is 15 residues. From germline, CDR1 is MDHEN and CDR2 SYDVKM. Trimming cost V 6 bases and J 0 bases; bases outside gene matches: 5. The CDR3 spells CASRSTGASTDTQYF. The CDR3 DNA sequence: TGTGCCAGCAGATCGACAGGGGCTAGCACAGATACGCAGTATTTT.

This chain links TRBV12-3 or TRBV12-4 with TRBJ2-5; 7 bases match TRBD2. Trimming removed 2 bases from V and 4 bases from J; junction bases left unmatched: 4. This CDR3 contains 14 residues. CDR3 DNA: TGTGCCAGCAGTTTATGGGGGAGGGGAGAGACCCAGTACTTC. Protein: CASSLWGRGETQYF.

There are many counts of this clonotype. The chain carries TRBV15 and TRBJ2-1, with a tentative D call TRBD2 (6 bases). Trimming removed 5 bases at V and 3 bases at J, with 14 bases between. The CDR3 sequence is 15 residues long. Germline V CDR1 and CDR2: LNHNV, YYDKDF (reference sequence). Written as DNA, the CDR3 is TGTGCCACCAGCGGGGGACTGTCAGGCTACAATGAGCAGTTCTTC. Protein sequence: CATSGGLSGYNEQFF.

This clonotype showed up many times. The J gene is TRBJ2-2, the V gene TRBV2, with a weak D call TRBD2 (6 bases). Trimming cost V 8 bases and J 4 bases, with 20 bases left between them. Germline CDR1 reads SNHLY; CDR2 reads FYNNEI. The CDR3 loop spans 16 amino acids. CDR3 DNA: TGTGCCAGCGGGAGACCTAGCGTTATTTCCACCGGGGAGCTGTTTTTT. Residues: CASGRPSVISTGELFF.

There are many counts of this clonotype. The V and J genes are TRBV20-1 and TRBJ2-5; 7 bases match TRBD1. V lost 6 bases and J lost 1; bases outside the gene matches: 8. CDR1 DFQATT and CDR2 SNEGSKA come from the germline V gene (reference sequence). This CDR3 spans 14 amino acids. This CDR3 is CSATRQGFQETQYF. In DNA, the CDR3 is TGCAGTGCGACTCGACAGGGATTCCAAGAGACCCAGTACTTC.

This clonotype was counted ten times or more. A junction boundary mismatches the germline segment, possibly from a read error. V is TRBV28 and J is TRBJ1-4; weak D call: TRBD1 (6 bases). Germline V gene lookup returns CDR1 MDHEN and CDR2 SYDVKM. CDR3 size: 14 residues. The CDR3 loop is CASKGDGGNEELFF. For the CDR3, the DNA is TGTGCCAGCAAGGGCGACGGGGGCAATGAAGAACTGTTTTTT. Drawing the rest from reference TRBV28 and TRBJ1-4, the complete variable domain is DVKVTQSSRYLVKRTGEKVFLECVQDMDHENMFWYRQDPGLGLRLIYFSYDVKMKEKGDIPEGYSVSREKKERFSLILESASTNQTSMYLCASKGDGGNEELFFGSGTQLSVL.

This clonotype was found many times. The J gene is TRBJ1-5, the V gene TRBV28; D is perhaps TRBD1 (6 bases). Germline CDR1 is MDHEN and CDR2 is SYDVKM. This CDR3 is built from 15 residues. The ends were cut back, 7 bases at V and 3 bases at J, with 16 bases in the middle. Here the CDR3 reads CASNRVKVTNQPQHF. The CDR3 region has the DNA TGTGCCAGCAACAGGGTGAAGGTCACCAATCAGCCCCAGCATTTT.

With regard to this clonotype: Since a much larger clone is just one base distant, this may be a read error. V is TRBV24-1 and J is TRBJ2-1; D remains ambiguous. Germline V gene lookup returns CDR1 KGHDR and CDR2 SFDVKD. CDR3 length equals 11 residues. The CDR3 DNA follows: TGTGCCACCAGTGGTTACAATGAGCAGTCCTTC. Translation: CATSGYNEQSF.

This clonotype showed up just once. This chain connects TRBV9 to TRBJ2-7, with a possible D match to TRBD2 (5 bases). This CDR3 region has 14 residues. The germline gives CDR1 SGDLS, CDR2 YYNGEE. Deletions cut 0 bases from V and 5 bases from J, with 12 bases between. The CDR3 region is CASSVEASLNEQYF. The CDR3 DNA sequence: TGTGCCAGCAGCGTAGAGGCTAGCCTGAACGAGCAGTACTTC.

This clonotype was detected ten times or more. Here the CDR3 reads CASSPNMGVETQYF. Written as DNA, the CDR3 is TGTGCCAGCAGTCCAAACATGGGAGTGGAGACCCAGTACTTC. The genes are TRBV28 and TRBJ2-5; D might be TRBD2 (5 bases). V was cut by 5 bases and J by 5 bases, with 15 bases left in between. Germline V gene data show CDR1 as MDHEN and CDR2 as SYDVKM. The CDR3 is made up of 14 amino acids.

The sample holds many counts of this clonotype. The chain recombines TRBV12-3 or TRBV12-4 with TRBJ1-2; D is unresolved. The ends were cut back, 6 bases at V and 5 bases at J, with 7 bases in the middle. This CDR3 spans 11 amino acids. The CDR3 protein is CASRGTYGYTF. CDR3 coding DNA: TGTGCCAGCAGGGGAACTTATGGCTACACCTTC.

This clonotype was seen a few times. The gene calls are TRBV28 and TRBJ2-1; 8 bases are a match to TRBD2. Germline V gene lookup returns CDR1 MDHEN and CDR2 SYDVKM. This CDR3 has 14 residues. V was clipped by 8 bases and J by 5 bases; unmatched bases: 8. The DNA of the CDR3 is TGTGCCAGCGGGACGACAGCGGGAGACAATGAGCAGTTCTTC. Translated, it gives CASGTTAGDNEQFF.

This clonotype was seen repeatedly, ten times or more. The chain employs TRBV28 and TRBJ2-7; D is unclear. CDR1 and CDR2 from the germline V gene are MDHEN and SYDVKM. This CDR3 comprises 8 residues. CDR3 coding DNA: TGTGCTTCGCCGGAGCAGTACTTC. This encodes CASPEQYF. Full variable domain (missing parts from reference TRBV28 and TRBJ2-7): DVKVTQSSRYLVKRTGEKVFLECVQDMDHENMFWYRQDPGLGLRLIYFSYDVKMKEKGDIPEGYSVSREKKERFSLILESASTNQTSMYLCASPEQYFGPGTRLTVT.

This clonotype was detected many times. The rearrangement uses TRBV20-1 and TRBJ2-7; TRBD2 matches 7 bases. Trimming took 0 bases from V and 4 from J; bases not matched to a gene: 9. Germline loops: CDR1 DFQATT, CDR2 SNEGSKA (reference sequence). The CDR3 consists of 15 residues. The CDR3 protein is CSARDLKGLGYEQYF. The CDR3, as DNA: TGCAGTGCTAGAGATCTCAAAGGACTAGGGTACGAGCAGTACTTC.

In its sample, this clonotype was seen a few times. The V call is TRBV15, the J call TRBJ2-1; D uncertain. Germline V gives CDR1 LNHNV, CDR2 YYDKDF (reference sequence). The CDR3 is 12 amino acids. V shed 5 bases and J shed 10 bases, with 12 bases lying between them. CDR3 loop: CATSPRNTEQFF. CDR3 in DNA: TGTGCCACCAGCCCGCGAAACACGGAGCAGTTCTTC.

Many counts were recorded for this clonotype. This chain uses TRBV28 with TRBJ2-2; 7 nucleotides agree with TRBD2. V lost 5 bases, J lost 6 bases, and 9 bases stayed unmatched. In germline, CDR1 is MDHEN, CDR2 SYDVKM. CDR3 length: 15 amino acids. In DNA, the CDR3 is TGTGCCAGCAGTGGGTTTGGGACTATACCCGGGGAGCTGTTTTTT. Its translation is CASSGFGTIPGELFF.

This clonotype has only a few counts. The chain recombines TRBV30 with TRBJ2-7, with a tentative D call TRBD2 (5 bases). The germline gives CDR1 GTSNPN, CDR2 SVGIG (reference sequence). Trimming left V 0 bases short and J 5 bases short, with 11 bases between. The length of the CDR3 is 13 residues. CDR3 nucleotide sequence: TGTGCCTGGAGTGTCTCCCCGGGGAACGAGCAGTACTTC. Amino acids: CAWSVSPGNEQYF.

In its sample, this clonotype was seen many times. The chain uses TRBV28 and TRBJ2-7; D unresolved. The CDR3 is made up of 13 amino acids. Germline loops: CDR1 MDHEN, CDR2 SYDVKM. V gave up 4 bases and J gave up 3 bases, with 10 bases separating them. CDR3 DNA sequence: TGTGCCAGCAGTTCGCCAATCCTCTACGAGCAGTACTTC. Its translation: CASSSPILYEQYF.

On this clonotype: A much larger clone differs from this one at a single base, so this may be a read error. The rearrangement uses TRBV15 and TRBJ2-7; 8 nucleotides align to TRBD2. CDR3 size: 13 residues. The germline CDR1 and CDR2 sequences are LNHNV and YYDKDF (reference sequence). The CDR3 DNA reads TGTGCCACCCAAAGCGGGAGCTCCTGCGAGCAGTACTTC. Protein: CATQSGSSCEQYF.

Many counts were recorded for this clonotype. CDR3 sequence: CASSYRAGGETQYF. For the CDR3, the DNA is TGTGCCAGCAGTTACAGAGCGGGAGGAGAGACCCAGTACTTC. The chain couples TRBV6-5 to TRBJ2-5, with TRBD2 matching 9 bases. V was clipped by 2 bases and J by 4 bases; unmatched bases: 2. The V gene's germline CDR1 is MNHEY and CDR2 SVGAGI. The CDR3 runs 14 residues.